The 8 T cell receptor beta chains below all came from one sample that was sequenced in a study of cytomegalovirus exposure and HLA in healthy donors. This PCR relied on a set of 60 Vbeta primers and 13 Jbeta primers. Data came from immunoSEQ multiplex PCR; TCRdb stores just in-frame clones and leaves some out. This table holds over 95,000 clones, more than 75% found once. The specimen was PBMCs. Receptors originate from a woman in her thirties or forties in good health and CMV-seropositive.

V and J are TRBV4-1 and TRBJ1-5; no clear D gene. Germline CDR1 MGHRA, CDR2 YSYEKL. The ends were cut back, 0 bases at V and 1 base at J, with 13 bases in the middle. CDR3 size: 17 residues. The CDR3 region is CASSQDLWRRSNQPQHF. The CDR3 DNA reads TGCGCCAGCAGCCAAGATCTTTGGCGGCGGAGCAATCAGCCCCAGCATTTT.

The gene calls are TRBV25-1 and TRBJ1-2; 9 bases fit TRBD1. From germline, CDR1 is MGHDK and CDR2 SYGVNS. V dropped 6 bases and J dropped 6; count of bases not matched to a gene: 5. This CDR3 has 13 amino acids. The CDR3 DNA sequence: TGTGCCAGCAGGTGGACAGGGGAAGATGGCTACACCTTC. Translating gives CASRWTGEDGYTF.

This chain connects TRBV6-5 to TRBJ2-7; 8 nucleotides align to TRBD1. V lost 4 bases to trimming and J lost 3 bases; unmatched junction nucleotides: 5. Germline assignment: CDR1 MNHEY and CDR2 SVGAGI. The CDR3 covers 14 residues. The CDR3 sequence is CASSFGQGSYEQYF. CDR3 nucleotides: TGTGCCAGCAGTTTTGGACAGGGTAGCTACGAGCAGTACTTC.

This sequence joins TRBV9 and TRBJ1-4, with D perhaps TRBD1 (6 bases). V was shortened by 2 bases and J by 7 bases, with 15 bases between the two germline ends. Germline lookup yields CDR1 SGDLS and CDR2 YYNGEE. The CDR3 is 15 residues long. The CDR3 here is CASSVTGLIGEKLFF. In DNA, the CDR3 is TGTGCCAGCAGCGTTACAGGGCTGATTGGTGAAAAACTGTTTTTT.

V gene TRBV27 combines with J gene TRBJ1-1; no firm D call. Germline V gene lookup returns CDR1 MNHEY and CDR2 SMNVEV (reference sequence). Trimming took off 6 bases at V and 0 bases at J, with 11 bases between the two ends. This CDR3 spans 14 amino acids. The chain's CDR3 is CASRATSLNTEAFF. The CDR3 nucleotides read TGTGCCAGCAGGGCCACGTCCCTGAACACTGAAGCTTTCTTT.

J is TRBJ2-3 and V is TRBV30; the D gene is possibly TRBD2 (6 bases). V lost 8 bases, J lost 0 bases, and 15 bases lay in between. CDR1 is GTSNPN, CDR2 SVGIG, per germline (reference sequence). CDR3 size: 14 residues. CDR3 sequence (DNA): TGTGCCGCCCGGGGGTTTCGAAGCACAGATACGCAGTATTTT. It yields the protein CAARGFRSTDTQYF.

A note on this clone: The same CDR3 arises from other DNA sequences in this sample as well. This sequence joins TRBV5-1 and TRBJ2-7; 9 bases map to TRBD1. The V gene's germline CDR1 is SGHRS and CDR2 YFSETQ. This CDR3 contains 14 residues. V gave up 4 bases and J gave up 1 base; unmatched junction bases: 3. CDR3 DNA: TGCGCCAGCAGCCTAGGACAGGGGTCCTACGAGCAGTACTTC. This encodes CASSLGQGSYEQYF.

The chain employs TRBV5-4 and TRBJ2-2; perhaps TRBD2 as D (5 bases). Trimming cost V 2 bases and J 4 bases, with 12 bases left between them. Germline values: CDR1 SGHNT, CDR2 YYREEE (reference sequence). The CDR3 covers 15 residues. CDR3 DNA sequence: TGTGCCAGCAGCTTTGGGAGAAGCGGCACCGGGGAGCTGTTTTTT. Its protein is CASSFGRSGTGELFF. Together with reference TRBV5-4 and TRBJ2-2, the CDR3 gives the full variable domain: ETGVTQSPTHLIKTRGQQVTLRCSSQSGHNTVSWYQQALGQGPQFIFQYYREEENGRGNFPPRFSGLQFPNYSSELNVNALELDDSALYLCASSFGRSGTGELFFGEGSRLTVL.